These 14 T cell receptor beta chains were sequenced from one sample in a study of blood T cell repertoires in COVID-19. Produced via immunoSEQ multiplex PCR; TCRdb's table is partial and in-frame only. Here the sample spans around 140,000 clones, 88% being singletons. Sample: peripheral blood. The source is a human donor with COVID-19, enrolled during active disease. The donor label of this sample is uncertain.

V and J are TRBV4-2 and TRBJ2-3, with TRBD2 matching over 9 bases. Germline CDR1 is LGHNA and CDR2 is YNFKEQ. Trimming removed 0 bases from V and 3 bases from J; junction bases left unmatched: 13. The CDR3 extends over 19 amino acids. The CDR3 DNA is TGTGCCAGCAGCCAAGATCAAAGGGGGCGGGAGGGCCTAACAGATACGCAGTATTTT. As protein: CASSQDQRGREGLTDTQYF.

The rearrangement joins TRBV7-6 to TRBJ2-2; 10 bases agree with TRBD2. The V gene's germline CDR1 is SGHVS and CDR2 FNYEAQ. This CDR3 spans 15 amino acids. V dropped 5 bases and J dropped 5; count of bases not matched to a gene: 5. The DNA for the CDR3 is TGTGCCAGCAGCGTTAGCGGGAGGTCTACCGGGGAGCTGTTTTTT. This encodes CASSVSGRSTGELFF.

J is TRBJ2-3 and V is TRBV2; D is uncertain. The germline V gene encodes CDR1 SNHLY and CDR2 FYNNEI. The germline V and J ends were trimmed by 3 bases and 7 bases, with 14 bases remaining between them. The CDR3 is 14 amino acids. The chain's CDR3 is CASSESPPVHTQYF. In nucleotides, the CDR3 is TGTGCCAGCAGTGAGTCTCCCCCGGTCCATACGCAGTATTTT.

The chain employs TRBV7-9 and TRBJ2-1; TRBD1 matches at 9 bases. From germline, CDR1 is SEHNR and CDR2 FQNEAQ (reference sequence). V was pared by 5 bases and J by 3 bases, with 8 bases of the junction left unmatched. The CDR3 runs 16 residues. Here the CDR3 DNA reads TGTGCCAGCAGCAAGCCCGGGACAGGGAACTACAATGAGCAGTTCTTC. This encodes CASSKPGTGNYNEQFF. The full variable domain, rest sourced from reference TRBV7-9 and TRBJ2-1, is DTGVSQNPRHKITKRGQNVTFRCDPISEHNRLYWYRQTLGQGPEFLTYFQNEAQLEKSRLLSDRFSAERPKGSFSTLEIQRTEQGDSAMYLCASSKPGTGNYNEQFFGPGTRLTVL.

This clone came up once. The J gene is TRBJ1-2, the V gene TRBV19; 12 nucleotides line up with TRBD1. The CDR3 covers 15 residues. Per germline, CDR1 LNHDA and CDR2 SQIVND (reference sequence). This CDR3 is CATRGTGGLNYGYTF. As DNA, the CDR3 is TGTGCGACCAGAGGGACAGGGGGCCTCAACTATGGCTACACCTTC.

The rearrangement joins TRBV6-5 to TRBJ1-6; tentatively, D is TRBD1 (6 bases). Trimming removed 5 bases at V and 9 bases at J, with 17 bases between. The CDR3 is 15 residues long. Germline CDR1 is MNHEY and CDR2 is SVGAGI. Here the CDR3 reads CASSTYQGLGSPLHF. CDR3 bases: TGTGCCAGCAGTACTTATCAGGGGCTGGGTTCACCCCTCCACTTT.

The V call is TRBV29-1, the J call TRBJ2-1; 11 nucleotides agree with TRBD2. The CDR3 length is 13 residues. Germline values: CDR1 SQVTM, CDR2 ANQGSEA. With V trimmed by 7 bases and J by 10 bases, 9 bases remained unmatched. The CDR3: CSARSGGAGEQFF. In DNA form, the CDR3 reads TGCAGCGCCCGTAGCGGGGGGGCTGGGGAGCAGTTCTTC.

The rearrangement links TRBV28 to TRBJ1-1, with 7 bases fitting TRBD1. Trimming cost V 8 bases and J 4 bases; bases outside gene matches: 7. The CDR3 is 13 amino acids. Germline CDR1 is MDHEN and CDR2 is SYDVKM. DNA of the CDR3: TGTGCCAGCCTTACAGGGGACCCCACTGAAGCTTTCTTT. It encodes CASLTGDPTEAFF.

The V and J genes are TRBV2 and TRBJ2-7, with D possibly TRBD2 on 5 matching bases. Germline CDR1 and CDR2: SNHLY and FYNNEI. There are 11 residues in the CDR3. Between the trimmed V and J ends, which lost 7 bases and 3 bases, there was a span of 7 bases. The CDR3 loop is CASTRGYEQYF. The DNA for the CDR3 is TGTGCCAGCACCCGGGGCTACGAGCAGTACTTC.

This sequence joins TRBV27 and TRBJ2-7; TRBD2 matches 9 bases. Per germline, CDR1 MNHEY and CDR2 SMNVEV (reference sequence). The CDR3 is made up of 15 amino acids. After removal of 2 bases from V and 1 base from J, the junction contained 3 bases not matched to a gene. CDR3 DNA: TGTGCCAGCAGTTTAGCGGGGGGGCTTTCCTACGAGCAGTACTTC. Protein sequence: CASSLAGGLSYEQYF.

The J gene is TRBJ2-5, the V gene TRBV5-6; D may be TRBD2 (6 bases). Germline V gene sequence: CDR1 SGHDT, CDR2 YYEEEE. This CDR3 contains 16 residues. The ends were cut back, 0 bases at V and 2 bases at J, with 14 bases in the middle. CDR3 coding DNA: TGTGCCAGCAGCTTGGATCGACGGGGGTGGCAAGAGACCCAGTACTTC. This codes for CASSLDRRGWQETQYF. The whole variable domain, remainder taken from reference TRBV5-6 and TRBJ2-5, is DAGVTQSPTHLIKTRGQQVTLRCSPKSGHDTVSWYQQALGQGPQFIFQYYEEEERQRGNFPDRFSGHQFPNYSSELNVNALLLGDSALYLCASSLDRRGWQETQYFGPGTRLLVL.

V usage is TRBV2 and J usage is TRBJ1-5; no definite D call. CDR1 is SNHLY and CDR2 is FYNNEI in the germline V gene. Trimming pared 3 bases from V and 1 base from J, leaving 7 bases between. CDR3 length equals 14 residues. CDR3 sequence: CASSERWSNQPQHF. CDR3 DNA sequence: TGTGCCAGCAGTGAGAGGTGGAGCAATCAGCCCCAGCATTTT.

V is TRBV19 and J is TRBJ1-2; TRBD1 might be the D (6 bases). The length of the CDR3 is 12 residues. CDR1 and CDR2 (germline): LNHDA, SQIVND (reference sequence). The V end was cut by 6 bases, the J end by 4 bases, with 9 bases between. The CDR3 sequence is CASSRTAYGYTF. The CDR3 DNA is TGTGCCAGTAGCAGGACAGCCTATGGCTACACCTTC.

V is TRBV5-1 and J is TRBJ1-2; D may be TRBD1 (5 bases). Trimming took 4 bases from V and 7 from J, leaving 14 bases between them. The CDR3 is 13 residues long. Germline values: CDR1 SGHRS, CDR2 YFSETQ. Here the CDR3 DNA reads TGCGCCAGCAGCCCATCGGGGGTTTCTGGCTACACCTTC. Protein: CASSPSGVSGYTF.